This TCR beta chain came from a study of monozygotic twins with inflammatory bowel disease. CDR1 and CDR2 from the germline V gene are DFQATT and SNEGSKA (reference sequence). This CDR3 is built from 13 residues. After re-calling the 5' RACE reads, TCRdb lists one entry per CDR3 protein, DNA absent. Its table lists about 330,000 distinct CDR3 sequences. The chain recombines TRBV20-1 with TRBJ1-1; as DNA is missing, the TRBD1 call by TCRdb cannot be tested. The sample consisted of blood. This receptor was obtained from a human donor with ulcerative colitis or Crohn's disease, or a healthy co-twin of an affected twin (not recorded which). This CDR3 is CSARVDRGQRAFF.